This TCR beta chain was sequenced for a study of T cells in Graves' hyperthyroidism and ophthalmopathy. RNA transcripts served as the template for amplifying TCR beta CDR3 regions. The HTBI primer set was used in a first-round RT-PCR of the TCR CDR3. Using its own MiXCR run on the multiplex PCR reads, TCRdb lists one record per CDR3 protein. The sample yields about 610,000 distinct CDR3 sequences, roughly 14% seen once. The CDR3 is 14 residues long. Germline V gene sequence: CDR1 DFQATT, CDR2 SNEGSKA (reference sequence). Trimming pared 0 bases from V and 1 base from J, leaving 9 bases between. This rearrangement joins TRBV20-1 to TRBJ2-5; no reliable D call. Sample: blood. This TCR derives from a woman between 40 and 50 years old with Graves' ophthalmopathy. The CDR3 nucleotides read TGCAGTGCTAGAGATCTGCGCGGCCAAGAGACCCAGTACTTC. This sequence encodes CSARDLRGQETQYF.